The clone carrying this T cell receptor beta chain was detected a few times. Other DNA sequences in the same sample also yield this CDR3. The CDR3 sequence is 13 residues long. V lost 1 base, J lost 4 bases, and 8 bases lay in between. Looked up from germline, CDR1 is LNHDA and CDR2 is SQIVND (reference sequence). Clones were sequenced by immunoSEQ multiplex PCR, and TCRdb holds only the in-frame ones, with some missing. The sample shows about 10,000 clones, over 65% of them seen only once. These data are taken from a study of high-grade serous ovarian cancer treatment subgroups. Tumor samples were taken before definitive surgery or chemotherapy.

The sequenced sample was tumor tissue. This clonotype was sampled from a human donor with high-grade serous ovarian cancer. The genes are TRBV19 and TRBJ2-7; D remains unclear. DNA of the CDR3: TGTGCCAGTAGTATAGGCCGCGGTTACGAGCAGTACTTC. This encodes CASSIGRGYEQYF. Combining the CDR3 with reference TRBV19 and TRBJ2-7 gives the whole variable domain DGGITQSPKYLFRKEGQNVTLSCEQNLNHDAMYWYRQDPGQGLRLIYYSQIVNDFQKGDIAEGYSVSREKKESFPLTVTSAQKNPTAFYLCASSIGRGYEQYFGPGTRLTVT.